These T cell receptor beta chains were read from a single sample in a study of cytomegalovirus exposure and HLA in healthy donors. Sequencing was performed with immunoSEQ multiplex PCR; in TCRdb, only in-frame clones are kept and a portion is missing. The sample lists some 130,000 clones, just under 80% occurring once. Material for sequencing was PBMCs. The receptors were sampled from a male donor in good health and CMV-seronegative. Both conserved end residues are part of each CDR3. Each record gives: V gene, clone size, CDR3 length, J gene, D gene, CDR3 DNA, CDR3 protein. D genes are given only for firm matches. Expanded clones get a size class; other rows say once, few or many, or leave the size out.

TRBV5-1	-	15	TRBJ2-2	-	TGCGCCACCACCGAGGTTGGTCTTAACACCGGGGAGCTGTTTTTT	CATTEVGLNTGELFF
TRBV6-5	few	13	TRBJ1-1	TRBD1	TGTGCCAGCACTCGACAGGGGAACACTGAAGCTTTCTTT	CASTRQGNTEAFF
TRBV7-2	-	12	TRBJ1-1	TRBD1	TGTGCCAGCGGAGGGGGCGTCCGGAAAGCTTTCTTT	CASGGGVRKAFF
TRBV29-1	-	11	TRBJ1-1	-	TGCAGCGTTTCGGGAAACACTGAAGCTTTCTTT	CSVSGNTEAFF
TRBV9	-	14	TRBJ2-3	TRBD2	TGTGCCAGCAGCGCTAGCGGGGGGGGAGATACGCAGTATTTT	CASSASGGGDTQYF
TRBV14	-	15	TRBJ2-7	-	TGTGCCAGCAGCCCGTCTCGGACAGTGATCTACGAGCAGTACTTC	CASSPSRTVIYEQYF
TRBV30	-	16	TRBJ2-3	TRBD1	TGTGCCTGGAGGAACCTCAGGGGGCGCGGCACAGATACGCAGTATTTT	CAWRNLRGRGTDTQYF
TRBV19	-	15	TRBJ2-1	TRBD1	TGTGCCAGTAGTGGGCCGACAGGGGAATACAATGAGCAGTTCTTC	CASSGPTGEYNEQFF
TRBV2	once	14	TRBJ1-5	-	TGTGCCAGCAGTGGTACGAGTGGCAATCAGCCCCAGCATTTT	CASSGTSGNQPQHF
TRBV30	-	15	TRBJ1-5	-	TGTGCCTGGAGTGCAGCGGGGGCAGGGGCCCAGCCCCAGCATTTT	CAWSAAGAGAQPQHF
TRBV19	-	14	TRBJ2-7	TRBD1	TGTGCCAGTAGTGCGACAGGGATTTCCCACGAGCAGTACTTC	CASSATGISHEQYF
TRBV4-1	-	15	TRBJ1-5	TRBD1	TGCGCCAGCAGCCAAGAGGTCACAGGGGGGCAGCCCCAGCATTTT	CASSQEVTGGQPQHF
TRBV6-5	-	15	TRBJ1-6	TRBD1	TGTGCCAGCAGTCCAACCAGGGGGCTTAATTCACCCCTCCACTTT	CASSPTRGLNSPLHF
TRBV19	few	15	TRBJ2-4	TRBD1	TGTGCCAGTAGTAAGGACAGGGTCGGTGAAAACATTCAGTACTTC	CASSKDRVGENIQYF
TRBV12-2	-	17	TRBJ2-3	-	TGTGCAAGTCGCTTGAGGTGGGGGGACCGATGCACAGATACGCAGTATTTT	CASRLRWGDRCTDTQYF
TRBV5-1	-	14	TRBJ2-1	TRBD1	TGCGCCAGCAGCTTGGGGACAGGAAGTAGTGAGCAGTTCTTC	CASSLGTGSSEQFF
TRBV23-1	-	17	TRBJ2-3	TRBD1	TGCGCCAGCAGTCAATCGCCCCGACAGGGGGGATCAGATACGCAGTATTTT	CASSQSPRQGGSDTQYF
TRBV19	-	13	TRBJ1-2	TRBD1	TGTGCCAGTAGCCACCGACAGGGGCACGGCTACACCTTC	CASSHRQGHGYTF
TRBV2	once	14	TRBJ1-6	TRBD1	TGTGCCAGCAGCGCACAGGGGTTTAATTCACCCCTCCACTTT	CASSAQGFNSPLHF
TRBV7-2	-	14	TRBJ2-7	TRBD1	TGTGCCAGCAGCCCCCAGACAGGGGGCTACGAGCAGTACTTC	CASSPQTGGYEQYF
TRBV23-1	-	18	TRBJ1-2	TRBD1	TGCGCCAGCAGTCAATCCTTAAACAGGGGCGCGCGGGACTATGGCTACACCTTC	CASSQSLNRGARDYGYTF
TRBV29-1	-	13	TRBJ2-5	-	TGCAGCGGTGGGGGGGGAGGGGGAGGGGAGCAGTACTTC	CSGGGGGGGEQYF
TRBV9	-	15	TRBJ2-1	-	TGTGCCAGCAGCGCCTGGCAGGACTCCCTCAATGAGCAGTTCTTC	CASSAWQDSLNEQFF
TRBV9	-	13	TRBJ1-1	-	TGTGCCAGCAGCGTAGGGGGGGGAGCTGAAGCTTTCTTT	CASSVGGGAEAFF
TRBV7-2	once	15	TRBJ2-7	TRBD2	TGTGCCAGCAGCTTTAGCGGGGGGTCCGCCTACGAGCAGTACTTC	CASSFSGGSAYEQYF
TRBV11-3	-	13	TRBJ1-4	TRBD1	TGTGCCAGCAGCCCCCGGACAGGGGTAGGACTGTTTTTT	CASSPRTGVGLFF
TRBV4-3	-	14	TRBJ1-5	-	TGCGCCAGCAGCCAAGATCCAGGGAATCAGCCCCAGCATTTT	CASSQDPGNQPQHF
TRBV27	-	15	TRBJ1-6	-	TGTGCCAGCAGTTTAAACTCGGGGTTCAATTCACCCCTCCACTTT	CASSLNSGFNSPLHF
TRBV2	-	13	TRBJ2-2	TRBD1	TGTGCCAGCACCGGGACAGGCACCGGGGAGCTGTTTTTT	CASTGTGTGELFF
TRBV2	-	17	TRBJ1-6	-	TGTGCCAGCAGGCGTGAGGCAGGAGGCACCTATAATTCACCCCTCCACTTT	CASRREAGGTYNSPLHF
TRBV6-5	-	14	TRBJ2-5	-	TGTGCCAGGGGGGAGGGGGGGGTACAGGAGACCCAGTACTTC	CARGEGGVQETQYF
TRBV10-3	-	13	TRBJ1-1	TRBD1	TGTGCCATCCGGGACAGGGAAAAAGGTGAAGCTTTCTTT	CAIRDREKGEAFF
TRBV7-2	-	15	TRBJ2-2	TRBD1	TGTGCCAGCAGCTTCCAGGGGGCGAGGGCCGGGGAGCTGTTTTTT	CASSFQGARAGELFF
TRBV7-9	-	15	TRBJ1-4	-	TGTGCCAGCAGCCTCCAATCGGGAACTAATGAAAAACTGTTTTTT	CASSLQSGTNEKLFF
TRBV4-2	-	16	TRBJ1-1	-	TGTGCCAGCAGCAAAGCTCACTCCACGGGGGACACTGAAGCTTTCTTT	CASSKAHSTGDTEAFF